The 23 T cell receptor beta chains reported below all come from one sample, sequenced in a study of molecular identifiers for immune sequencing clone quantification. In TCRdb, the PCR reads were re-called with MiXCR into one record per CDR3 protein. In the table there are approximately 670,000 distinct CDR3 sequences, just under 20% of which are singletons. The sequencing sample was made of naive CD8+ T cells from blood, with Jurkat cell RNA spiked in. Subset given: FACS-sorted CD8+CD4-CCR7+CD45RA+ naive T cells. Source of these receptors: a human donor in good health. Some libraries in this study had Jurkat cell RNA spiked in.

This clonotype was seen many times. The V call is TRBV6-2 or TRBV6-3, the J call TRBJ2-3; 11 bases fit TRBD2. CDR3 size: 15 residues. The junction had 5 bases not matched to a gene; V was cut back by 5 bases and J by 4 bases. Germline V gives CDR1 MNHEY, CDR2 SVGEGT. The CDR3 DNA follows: TGTGCCAGCAGTGTCCTAGCGGGGGGAGCAGATACGCAGTATTTT. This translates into CASSVLAGGADTQYF.

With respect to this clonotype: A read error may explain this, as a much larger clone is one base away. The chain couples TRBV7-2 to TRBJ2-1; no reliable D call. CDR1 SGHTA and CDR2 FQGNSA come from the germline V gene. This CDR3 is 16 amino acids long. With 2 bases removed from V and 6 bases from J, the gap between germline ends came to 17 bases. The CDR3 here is CASSLTWEIKGNEQFF. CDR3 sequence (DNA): TGTGCCAGCAGCTTAACGTGGGAAATCAAGGGCAATGAGCAGTTCTTC. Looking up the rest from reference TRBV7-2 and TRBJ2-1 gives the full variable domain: GAGVSQSPSNKVTEKGKDVELRCDPISGHTALYWYRQSLGQGLEFLIYFQGNSAPDKSGLPSDRFSAERTGGSVSTLTIQRTQQEDSAVYLCASSLTWEIKGNEQFFGPGTRLTVL.

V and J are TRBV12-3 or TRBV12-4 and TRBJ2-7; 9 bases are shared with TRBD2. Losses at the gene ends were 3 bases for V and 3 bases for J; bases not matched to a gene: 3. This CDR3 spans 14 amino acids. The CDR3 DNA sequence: TGTGCCAGCAGTTTGGGGACTAGCATCTACGAGCAGTACTTC. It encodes CASSLGTSIYEQYF.

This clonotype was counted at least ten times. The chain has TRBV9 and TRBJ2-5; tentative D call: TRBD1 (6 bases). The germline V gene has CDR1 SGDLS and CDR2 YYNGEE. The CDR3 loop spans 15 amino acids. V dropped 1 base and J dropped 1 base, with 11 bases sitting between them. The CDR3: CASSVLGTPQETQYF. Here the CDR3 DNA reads TGTGCCAGCAGCGTACTCGGGACACCCCAAGAGACCCAGTACTTC.

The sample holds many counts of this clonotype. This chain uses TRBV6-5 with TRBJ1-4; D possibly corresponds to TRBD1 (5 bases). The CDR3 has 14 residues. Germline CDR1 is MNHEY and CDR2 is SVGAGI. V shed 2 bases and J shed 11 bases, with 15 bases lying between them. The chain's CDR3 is CASSYGAGLGKLFF. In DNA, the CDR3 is TGTGCCAGCAGTTACGGGGCAGGGCTAGGGAAACTGTTTTTT.

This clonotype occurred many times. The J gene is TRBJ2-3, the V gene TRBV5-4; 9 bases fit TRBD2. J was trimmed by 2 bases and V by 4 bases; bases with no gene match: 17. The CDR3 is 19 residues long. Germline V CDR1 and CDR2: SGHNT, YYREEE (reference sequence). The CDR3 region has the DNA TGTGCCAGCAGCGTTTTCCCGATGGCTAGCGGGGAGCACACAGATACGCAGTATTTT. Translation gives CASSVFPMASGEHTDTQYF.

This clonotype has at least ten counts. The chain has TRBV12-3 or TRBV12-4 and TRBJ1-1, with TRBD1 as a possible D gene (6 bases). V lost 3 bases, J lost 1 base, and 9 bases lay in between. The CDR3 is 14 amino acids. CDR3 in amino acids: CASSLGTTNTEAFF. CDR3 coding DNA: TGTGCCAGCAGTTTGGGGACAACGAACACTGAAGCTTTCTTT.

For the CDR3, the DNA is TGTGCCAGCAGCTTCATCGGGGCAGGGGCAACAGATACGCAGTATTTT. It encodes CASSFIGAGATDTQYF. The chain is built from TRBV5-8 and TRBJ2-3; TRBD1 might be the D (6 bases). Between the trimmed V and J ends, which lost 2 bases and 3 bases, there was a span of 16 bases. Germline CDR1 is SGHTS and CDR2 is YDEGEE. CDR3 length: 16 residues.

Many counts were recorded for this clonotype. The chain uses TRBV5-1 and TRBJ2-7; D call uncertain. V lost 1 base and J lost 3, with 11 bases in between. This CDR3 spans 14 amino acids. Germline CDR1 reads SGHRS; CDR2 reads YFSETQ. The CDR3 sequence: CASSLSNSYYEQYF. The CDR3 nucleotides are TGCGCCAGCAGCTTGTCGAACAGTTACTACGAGCAGTACTTC.

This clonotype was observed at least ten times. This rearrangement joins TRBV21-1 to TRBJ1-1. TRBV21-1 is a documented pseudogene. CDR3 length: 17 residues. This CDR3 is CASSKGSPQLDNTEAFF. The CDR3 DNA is TGTGCCAGCAGCAAAGGATCCCCACAACTTGATAACACTGAAGCTTTCTTT.

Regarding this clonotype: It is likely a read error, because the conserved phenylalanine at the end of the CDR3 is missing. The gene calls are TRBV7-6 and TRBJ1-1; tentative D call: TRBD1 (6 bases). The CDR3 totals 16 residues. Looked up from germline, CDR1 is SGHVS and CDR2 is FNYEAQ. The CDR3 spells CASSVAWDNMNTEAFL. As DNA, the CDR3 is TGTGCCAGCAGCGTAGCGTGGGACAACATGAACACTGAAGCTTTCTTA.

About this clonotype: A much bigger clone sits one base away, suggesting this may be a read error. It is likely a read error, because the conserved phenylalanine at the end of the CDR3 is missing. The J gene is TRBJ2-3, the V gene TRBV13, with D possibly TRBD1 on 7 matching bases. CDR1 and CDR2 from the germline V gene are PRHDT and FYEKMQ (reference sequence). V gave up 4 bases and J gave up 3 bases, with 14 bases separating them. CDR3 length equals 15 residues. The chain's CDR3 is CASSSQGGRTDTQYL. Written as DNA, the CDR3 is TGTGCCAGCAGCTCCCAGGGGGGCAGGACAGATACGCAGTATCTT.

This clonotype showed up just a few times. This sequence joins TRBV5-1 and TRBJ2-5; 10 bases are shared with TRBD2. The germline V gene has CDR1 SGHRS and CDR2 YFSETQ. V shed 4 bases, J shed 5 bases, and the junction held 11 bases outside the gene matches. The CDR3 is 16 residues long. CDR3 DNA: TGCGCCAGCAGCGCCCGGTGGAGCGGGGGGGTTGAGACCCAGTACTTC. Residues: CASSARWSGGVETQYF.

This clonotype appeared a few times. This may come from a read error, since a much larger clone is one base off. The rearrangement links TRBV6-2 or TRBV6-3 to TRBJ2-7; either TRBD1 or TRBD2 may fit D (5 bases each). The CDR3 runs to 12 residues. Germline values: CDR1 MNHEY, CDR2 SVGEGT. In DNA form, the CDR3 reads TGTGCCAACAGTTACGGGGCCCCCGAGCAGTACTTC. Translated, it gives CANSYGAPEQYF.

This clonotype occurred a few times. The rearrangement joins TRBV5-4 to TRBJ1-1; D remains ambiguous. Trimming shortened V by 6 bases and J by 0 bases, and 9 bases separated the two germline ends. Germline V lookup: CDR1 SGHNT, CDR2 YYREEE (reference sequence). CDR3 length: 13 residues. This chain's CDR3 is CASNVGVNTEAFF. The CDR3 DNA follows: TGTGCCAGCAACGTGGGCGTGAACACTGAAGCTTTCTTT.

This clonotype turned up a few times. CDR3 nucleotide sequence: TGTGCCACCAGCAGGACCGACAGGCGGGGAACTGAAGCTTTCTTT. This translates into CATSRTDRRGTEAFF. The chain uses TRBV15 and TRBJ1-1, with a possible D match to TRBD1 (6 bases). Between the trimmed V and J ends, which lost 3 bases and 5 bases, there was a span of 16 bases. The CDR3 has 15 amino acids. Germline V gene lookup returns CDR1 LNHNV and CDR2 YYDKDF (reference sequence).

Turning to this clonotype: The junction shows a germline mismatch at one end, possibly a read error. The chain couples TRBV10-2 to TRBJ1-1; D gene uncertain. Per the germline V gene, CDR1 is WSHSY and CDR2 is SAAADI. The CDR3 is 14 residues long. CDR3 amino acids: CASSESRFNTGAFF. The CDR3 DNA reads TGCGCCAGCAGTGAGTCTAGGTTTAACACTGGAGCTTTCTTT.

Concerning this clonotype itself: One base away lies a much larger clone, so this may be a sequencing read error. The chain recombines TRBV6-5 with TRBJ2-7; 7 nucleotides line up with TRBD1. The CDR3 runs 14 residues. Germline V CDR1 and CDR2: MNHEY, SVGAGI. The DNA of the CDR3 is TGTGCCAGCGGTTATGACGGGACAGCCTACGAGCAGTACTTC. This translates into CASGYDGTAYEQYF.

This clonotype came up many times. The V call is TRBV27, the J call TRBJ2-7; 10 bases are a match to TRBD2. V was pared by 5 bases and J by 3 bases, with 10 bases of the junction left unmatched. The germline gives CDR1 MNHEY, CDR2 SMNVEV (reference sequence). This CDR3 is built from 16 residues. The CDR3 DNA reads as TGTGCCAGCAGTCCTCGAGCGGGAGGGGCCTACTACGAGCAGTACTTC. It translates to CASSPRAGGAYYEQYF.

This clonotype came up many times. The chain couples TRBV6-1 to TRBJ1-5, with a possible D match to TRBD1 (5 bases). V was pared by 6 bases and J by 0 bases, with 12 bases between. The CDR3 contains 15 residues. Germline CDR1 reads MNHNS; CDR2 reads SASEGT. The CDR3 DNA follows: TGTGCCAGCAGGGGGGAGCACTATAGCAATCAGCCCCAGCATTTT. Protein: CASRGEHYSNQPQHF.

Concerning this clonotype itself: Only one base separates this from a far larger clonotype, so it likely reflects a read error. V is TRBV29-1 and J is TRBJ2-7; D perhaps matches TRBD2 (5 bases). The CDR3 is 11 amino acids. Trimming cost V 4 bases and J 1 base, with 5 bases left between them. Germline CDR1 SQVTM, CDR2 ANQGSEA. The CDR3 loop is CSVGRSYEQYF. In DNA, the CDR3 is TGCAGCGTTGGGAGGTCCTACGAGCAGTACTTC.

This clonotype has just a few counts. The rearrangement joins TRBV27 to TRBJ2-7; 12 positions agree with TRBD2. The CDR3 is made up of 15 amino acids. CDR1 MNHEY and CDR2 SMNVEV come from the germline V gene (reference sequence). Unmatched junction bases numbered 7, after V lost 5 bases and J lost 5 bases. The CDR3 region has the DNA TGTGCCAGCAGTCTAACTAGCGGGAGGATTAACGAGCAGTACTTC. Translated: CASSLTSGRINEQYF.

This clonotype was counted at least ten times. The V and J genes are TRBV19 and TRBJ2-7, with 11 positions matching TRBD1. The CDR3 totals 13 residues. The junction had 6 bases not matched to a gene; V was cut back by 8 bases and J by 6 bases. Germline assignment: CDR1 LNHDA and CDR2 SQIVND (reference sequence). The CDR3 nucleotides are TGTGCCAGTGGGACAGGGGGTGTAAGCGAGCAGTACTTC. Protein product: CASGTGGVSEQYF.